This T cell receptor (beta chain) came from a study of T cell responses to AZD1222 COVID-19 vaccine. Study findings and constraints: Donors were largely white British and mainly female; clonal diversity was possibly underestimated. In all cases, repertoires were sampled only after the peak T cell response.

About this clone itself: Its matching antigen is unknown.

V lost 0 bases, J lost 4 bases, and 6 bases lay in between. Germline V CDR1 and CDR2: KGHSY, FQNENV. The CDR3 runs 13 residues. Sequencing used immunoSEQ multiplex PCR; TCRdb keeps in-frame clones, though not all of them. The sample lists about 110,000 clones, 70% to 90% seen once, with roughly 15% in the top ten. Sample: peripheral blood, taken 28 days after the second AZD1222 dose. The V and J genes are TRBV16 and TRBJ1-1; the D gene is possibly TRBD1 (5 bases). This sequence was found in an adult who received the AZD1222 COVID-19 vaccine. This CDR3 reads CASSQSGVTEAFF. For the CDR3, the DNA is TGTGCCAGCAGCCAATCAGGGGTCACTGAAGCTTTCTTT.